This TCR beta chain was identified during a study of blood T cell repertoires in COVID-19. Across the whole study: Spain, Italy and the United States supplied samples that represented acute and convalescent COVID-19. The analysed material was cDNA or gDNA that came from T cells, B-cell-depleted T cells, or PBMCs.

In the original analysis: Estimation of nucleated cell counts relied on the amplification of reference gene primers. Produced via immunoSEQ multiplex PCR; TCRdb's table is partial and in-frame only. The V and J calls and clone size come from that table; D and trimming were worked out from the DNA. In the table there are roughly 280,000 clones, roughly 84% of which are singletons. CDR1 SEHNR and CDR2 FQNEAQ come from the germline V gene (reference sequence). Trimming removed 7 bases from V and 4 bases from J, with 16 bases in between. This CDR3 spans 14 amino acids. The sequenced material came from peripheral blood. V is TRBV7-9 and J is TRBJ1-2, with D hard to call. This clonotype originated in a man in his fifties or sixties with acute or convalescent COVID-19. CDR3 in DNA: TGTGCCAGCAATCCGGGTCCGAGTACCTATGGCTACACCTTC. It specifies CASNPGPSTYGYTF.